This TCR beta chain is drawn from a study of T cell responses to AZD1222 COVID-19 vaccine listed by TCRdb under 2021. In terms of the full investigation: AZD1222 recipients whose second dose came at about 4 weeks and those whose second dose came at about 12 weeks were combined into one group, since spike-specific TCR depth and breadth did not differ between the two schedules. TCR sequencing covered more than 230 trial participants: nearly 210 given two doses of AZD1222 and 26 given two doses of MenACWY control vaccine. Enrollment into the trials was organized by age into subgroups of 18-55, 56-69 and 70-plus years, and those subgroups contained roughly 150, 30 and 60 TCR-sequenced participants, respectively. What the work shows at the level of the full study, not this receptor alone: Reportedly, almost half of the unique spike-specific TCRs recognized epitopes lying outside the regions that are mutated in the B.1.351 and B.1.1.7 variants. After two AZD1222 doses, spike-specific TCR breadth and depth were significantly higher than at day 0 and than in MenACWY recipients. Conclusions about previously exposed vaccinees are limited, since just 5 to 7 AZD1222 recipients were seropositive for SARS-CoV-2 at baseline. Participants were mostly white British and included more females than males, and it was suggested by the authors that clonal diversity may have been underestimated. The 56-69-year group was small, and its depth increase did not reach significance, likely because of low power. CD4 TCRs associated with the vaccine covered the entire spike protein, and the dominant responses were in regions 160-218 and 743-854. No day 14 peak-response samples were available, so repertoires were characterized only after the peak T cell response.

The CDR3 regions of human TCRbeta chains were subjected to immunosequencing. In the authors' own workflow: Repertoire TCRs were matched against a reference library of SARS-CoV-2-specific TCRs generated with the MIRA antigen-specificity platform. Breadth was defined as the fraction of unique TCRs that were SARS-CoV-2-associated, and depth was defined as the fraction of total T cells that were SARS-CoV-2-associated. Using the MIRA data, each spike-specific TCR was mapped to the spike region that the TCR reacts to and placed in a CD4 or CD8 class. Log10-transformed breadth and depth values were compared by one-way ANOVA with Sidak's multiple comparisons tests. TCRdb carries this immuneACCESS record with in-frame sequences only. Its versions omit some clonotypes, under half of them owing to an unresolved V gene in the studies checked, with the rest unexplained. V and J calls and clone size are copied from that table; D and trimming were computed from the DNA. The sample includes around 120,000 clones, with approximately 90% observed a single time. The ten largest clones represent just over 7% of the sample.

The sample's time point label, decoded: baseline before first vaccination. Vaccinee samples came from UK trials COV001 and COV002, including a single-blind randomized controlled phase 2/3 trial of AZD1222 (ChAdOx1 nCoV-19) in healthy adults. For TCRbeta chain sequencing, PBMC samples from trial participants were taken at day 0 and at day 28 after the second dose. This clone came up once. What this receptor recognizes is not known. Within one base of it there is no much larger clone, and no base qualities were kept. The source was peripheral blood, collected on day 0 of AZD1222 vaccination. The TCR comes from an adult in good health.

The CDR3 reads as follows: CASSLADQGLKTQYF. The DNA sequence is as follows: TGTGCCAGCAGCTTAGCGGATCAAGGTTTAAAGACCCAGTACTTC. The V and J genes are TRBV7-9 and TRBJ2-5; the D gene assignment is ambiguous. Including the terminal cysteine and phenylalanine, the CDR3 comprises 15 residues. Of the read, only the CDR3 DNA is kept; its 45 bases are in frame from base 1. The junction shows trimming of 0 bases on V and 6 bases on J, plus 14 bases between the germline ends. From the germline V gene (reference sequence), CDR1 is SEHNR and CDR2 is FQNEAQ. Full variable domain (CDR3 extended with the reference TRBV7-9 and TRBJ2-5 proteins): DTGVSQNPRHKITKRGQNVTFRCDPISEHNRLYWYRQTLGQGPEFLTYFQNEAQLEKSRLLSDRFSAERPKGSFSTLEIQRTEQGDSAMYLCASSLADQGLKTQYFGPGTRLLVL.